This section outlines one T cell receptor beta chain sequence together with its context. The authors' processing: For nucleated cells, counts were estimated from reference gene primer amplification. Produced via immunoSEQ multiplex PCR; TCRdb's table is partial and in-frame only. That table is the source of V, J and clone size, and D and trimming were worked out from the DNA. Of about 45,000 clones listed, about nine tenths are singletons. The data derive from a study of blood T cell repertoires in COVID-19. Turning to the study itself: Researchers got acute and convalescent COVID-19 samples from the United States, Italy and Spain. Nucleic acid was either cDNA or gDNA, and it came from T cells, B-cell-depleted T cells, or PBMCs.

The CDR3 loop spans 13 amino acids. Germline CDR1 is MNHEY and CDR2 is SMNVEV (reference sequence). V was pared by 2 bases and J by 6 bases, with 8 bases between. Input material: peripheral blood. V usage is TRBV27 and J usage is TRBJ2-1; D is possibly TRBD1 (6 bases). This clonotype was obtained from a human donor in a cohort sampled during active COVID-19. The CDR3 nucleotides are TGTGCCAGCAGTTTAGACAGGATCAATGAGCAGTTCTTC. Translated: CASSLDRINEQFF.